This TCR beta chain was observed in a study of cytomegalovirus exposure and HLA in healthy donors. Study findings and constraints: According to reports, the classifier identified cytomegalovirus status with high specificity and sensitivity.

As to this clone: Its antigen is unknown.

The study ran its PCR with 60 Vbeta and 13 Jbeta primers. Sequencing used immunoSEQ multiplex PCR; TCRdb keeps in-frame clones, though not all of them. The sample carries over 80,000 clones, around 85% recorded once. The donors comprised healthy bone marrow donors. Donors were ostensibly healthy at sampling, although undocumented immune exposures were probable. This CDR3 region has 15 residues. With 6 bases removed from V and 2 bases from J, the gap between germline ends came to 14 bases. Germline loops: CDR1 SGHAT, CDR2 FQNNGV. The source is a man between 40 and 49 years old in good health and CMV-seropositive. The specimen was PBMCs. The chain employs TRBV11-2 and TRBJ2-1; tentative D call: TRBD1 (6 bases). The CDR3 reads CASRPWGRPYNEQFF. The CDR3 coding sequence is TGTGCCAGCAGGCCGTGGGGGCGACCCTACAATGAGCAGTTCTTC.